This TCR beta chain is drawn from a study of shared clonotypes between healthy human individuals. Only CD45RO-negative cells positively selected for CCR7 counted as naive CD8 cells, so terminally differentiated effector memory CD45RA+ cells were excluded. All participating donors were Caucasian adults from Nashville, Tennessee. Several immunoSEQ plates received, in even portions, the genomic DNA of each subset. Produced via immunoSEQ multiplex PCR; TCRdb's table is partial and in-frame only. This sample has more than 2 million clones, with approximately 94% found just once. This clone came up once. V was clipped by 9 bases and J by 5 bases; unmatched bases: 9. This CDR3 spans 13 amino acids. Germline CDR1 reads WNHNN; CDR2 reads SYGVQD (reference sequence).

The V call is TRBV10-1, the J call TRBJ2-7, with TRBD1 matching over 8 bases. The clonotype originates from a man younger than 35 in good health. Material for sequencing was naive CD8+ T cells sorted from blood. CDR3: CASMTGAIDEQYF. CDR3 coding DNA: TGCGCCAGTATGACAGGGGCGATAGACGAGCAGTACTTC.